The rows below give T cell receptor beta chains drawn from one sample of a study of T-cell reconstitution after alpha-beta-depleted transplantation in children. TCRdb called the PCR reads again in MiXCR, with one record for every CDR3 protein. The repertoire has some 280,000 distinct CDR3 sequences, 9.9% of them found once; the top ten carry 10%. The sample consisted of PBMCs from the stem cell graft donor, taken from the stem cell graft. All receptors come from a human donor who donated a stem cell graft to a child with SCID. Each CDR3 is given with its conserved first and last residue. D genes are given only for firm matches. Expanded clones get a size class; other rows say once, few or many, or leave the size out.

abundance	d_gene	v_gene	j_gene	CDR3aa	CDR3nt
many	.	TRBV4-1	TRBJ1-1	CASSRDSFEAFF	TGCGCCAGCAGCCGGGATTCGTTTGAAGCTTTCTTT
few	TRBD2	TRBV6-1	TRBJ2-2	CASRSGGGPSLSLFF	TGTGCCAGCAGGTCGGGGGGGGGCCCCAGTCTATCGCTGTTTTTT
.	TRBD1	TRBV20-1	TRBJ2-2	CSARDSGTGGATGELFF	TGCAGTGCTAGAGATTCCGGGACAGGGGGCGCGACCGGGGAGCTGTTTTTT
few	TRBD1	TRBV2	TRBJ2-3	CASSEGRGSTDTQYF	TGTGCCAGCAGTGAGGGCAGGGGGAGCACAGATACGCAGTATTTT
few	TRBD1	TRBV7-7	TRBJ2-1	CASSFGQGYTNEQFF	TGTGCCAGCAGCTTTGGACAGGGCTATACCAATGAGCAGTTCTTC
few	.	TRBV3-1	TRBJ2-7	CASSQGGQISYEQYF	TGTGCCAGCAGCCAAGGGGGACAAATCTCCTACGAGCAGTACTTC
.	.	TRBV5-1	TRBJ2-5	CASSSIPGSSETQYF	TGCGCCAGCAGCTCCATACCGGGTTCCTCAGAGACCCAGTACTTC
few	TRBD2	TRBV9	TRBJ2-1	CASSPRPGLAGPTHYNEQFF	TGTGCCAGCAGCCCACGACCGGGACTAGCGGGCCCAACCCACTACAATGAGCAGTTCTTC
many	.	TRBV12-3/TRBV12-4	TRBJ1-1	CASSFGPQGAFF	TGTGCCAGCAGTTTTGGGCCGCAAGGGGCTTTCTTT
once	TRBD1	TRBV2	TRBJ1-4	CASSHEGQGVEKLFF	TGTGCCAGCAGCCATGAGGGACAGGGGGTTGAAAAACTGTTTTTT
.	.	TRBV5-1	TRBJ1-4	CASSSNSWTATNEKLFF	TGCGCCAGCAGCTCGAACAGTTGGACCGCAACTAATGAAAAACTGTTTTTT
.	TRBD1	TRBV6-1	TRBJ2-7	CASSRQGRSYEQYF	TGTGCCAGCAGTCGACAGGGGCGCTCCTACGAGCAGTACTTC
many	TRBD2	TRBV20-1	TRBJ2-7	CSARGTSGGSYEQYF	TGCAGTGCTAGAGGGACTAGCGGGGGCTCCTACGAGCAGTACTTC
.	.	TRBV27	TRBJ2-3	CASSLRAEGGISSTDTQYF	TGTGCCAGCAGTCTACGGGCTGAAGGGGGGATATCTAGCACAGATACGCAGTATTTT
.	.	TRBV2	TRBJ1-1	CATTDSGLGAFF	TGTGCCACTACGGACAGTGGGTTGGGGGCTTTCTTT
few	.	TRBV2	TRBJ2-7	CASSEFVGNSYEQYF	TGTGCCAGCAGTGAATTCGTAGGGAACTCCTACGAGCAGTACTTC
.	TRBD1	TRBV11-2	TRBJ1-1	CASSPGQGPGHLEAFF	TGTGCCAGCAGCCCCGGACAGGGTCCCGGACACTTAGAAGCTTTCTTT
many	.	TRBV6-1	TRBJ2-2	CASNITPGRGTGELFF	TGTGCCAGCAACATAACACCCGGCAGGGGCACCGGGGAGCTGTTTTTT
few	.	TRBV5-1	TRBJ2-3	CASRQDSTDTQYF	TGCGCCAGCAGGCAGGACAGTACCGATACGCAGTATTTT
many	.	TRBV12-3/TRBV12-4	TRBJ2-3	CASKGEPPERDTQYF	TGTGCCAGCAAAGGGGAACCCCCGGAGAGGGATACGCAGTATTTT
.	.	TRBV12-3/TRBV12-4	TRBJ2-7	CASSLGLGPGYEQYF	TGTGCCAGCAGTTTAGGGCTGGGCCCGGGGTACGAGCAGTACTTC
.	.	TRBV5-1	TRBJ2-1	CASSLGPKEKFF	TGCGCCAGCAGCTTGGGGCCCAAAGAGAAGTTCTTC
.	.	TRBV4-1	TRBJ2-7	CASSQDPAETSYNYEQYF	TGCGCCAGCAGCCAAGACCCCGCGGAGACAAGTTACAACTACGAGCAGTACTTC
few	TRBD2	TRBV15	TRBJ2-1	CATRGLAGGDTSYNEQFF	TGTGCCACCAGAGGACTAGCGGGGGGAGATACGTCCTACAATGAGCAGTTCTTC
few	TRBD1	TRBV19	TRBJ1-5	CASWDRGNQPQHF	TGTGCCAGTTGGGACAGAGGCAATCAGCCCCAGCATTTT
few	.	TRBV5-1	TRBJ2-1	CASSKDLPWEQFF	TGCGCCAGCAGCAAGGACCTTCCCTGGGAGCAGTTCTTC
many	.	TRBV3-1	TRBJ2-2	CASSQDLRTEKELFF	TGTGCCAGCAGCCAAGATTTGAGGACCGAGAAGGAGCTGTTTTTT
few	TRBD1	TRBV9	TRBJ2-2	CASSVWTGDTGELFF	TGTGCCAGCAGCGTATGGACAGGGGACACCGGGGAGCTGTTTTTT
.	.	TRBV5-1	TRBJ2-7	CASSFYKNAYEQYF	TGCGCCAGCAGCTTTTATAAGAATGCCTACGAGCAGTACTTC
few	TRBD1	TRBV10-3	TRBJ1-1	CAISDDRANTEAFF	TGTGCCATCAGTGATGACAGGGCCAACACTGAAGCTTTCTTT
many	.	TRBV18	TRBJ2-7	CASSPGAYEQYF	TGTGCCAGCTCCCCCGGAGCCTACGAGCAGTACTTC
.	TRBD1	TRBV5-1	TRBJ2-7	CASSLGGQVSYEQYF	TGCGCCAGCAGCTTGGGCGGACAGGTATCCTACGAGCAGTACTTC
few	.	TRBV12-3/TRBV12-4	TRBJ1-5	CASSSAGMGTNQPQHF	TGTGCCAGCAGTTCGGCCGGAATGGGGACAAATCAGCCCCAGCATTTT
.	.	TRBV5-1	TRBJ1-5	CASSLEGLRNQPQHF	TGCGCCAGCAGCTTGGAAGGGCTAAGGAATCAGCCCCAGCATTTT
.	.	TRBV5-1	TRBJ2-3	CASTKTDTQYF	TGCGCCAGCACCAAGACAGATACGCAGTATTTT
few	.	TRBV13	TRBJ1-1	CASSLGSLGEAFF	TGTGCCAGCAGCTTGGGATCTTTGGGCGAAGCTTTCTTT
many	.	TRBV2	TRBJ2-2	CASSEAGTGELFF	TGTGCCAGCAGTGAAGCGGGCACCGGGGAGCTGTTTTTT
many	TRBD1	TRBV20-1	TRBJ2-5	CSAAGTGQYQETQYF	TGCAGTGCTGCCGGGACAGGGCAGTACCAAGAGACCCAGTACTTC
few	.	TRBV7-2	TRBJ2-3	CASSLRWGTDTQYF	TGTGCCAGCAGCTTAAGGTGGGGCACAGATACGCAGTATTTT
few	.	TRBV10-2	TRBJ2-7	CASSVVGDSEQYF	TGCGCCAGCAGTGTGGTAGGGGATAGCGAGCAGTACTTC
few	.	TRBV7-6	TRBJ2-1	CASSSLQGPGPNEQFF	TGTGCCAGCAGCTCATTACAGGGTCCAGGGCCCAATGAGCAGTTCTTC
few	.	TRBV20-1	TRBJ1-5	CSAKAGSDQPQHF	TGCAGTGCTAAAGCCGGGTCAGATCAGCCCCAGCATTTT
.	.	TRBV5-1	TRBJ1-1	CASSLEGRENTEAFF	TGCGCCAGCAGCTTGGAGGGCCGGGAGAACACTGAAGCTTTCTTT
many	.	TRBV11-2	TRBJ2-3	CASSHVMRFADTQYF	TGTGCCAGCAGCCACGTGATGCGGTTCGCAGATACGCAGTATTTT
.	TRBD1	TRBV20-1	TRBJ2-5	CSARDLGGGETQYF	TGCAGTGCTAGAGATCTAGGGGGCGGGGAGACCCAGTACTTC
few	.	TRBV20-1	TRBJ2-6	CSARADGSGANVLTF	TGCAGTGCTAGAGCCGACGGGTCTGGGGCCAACGTCCTGACTTTC
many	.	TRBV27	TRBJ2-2	CASSPRTGLAGELFF	TGTGCCAGCAGTCCACGGACAGGACTAGCCGGGGAGCTGTTTTTT